This TCR beta chain was sequenced in a study of radiotherapy plus CTLA-4 blockade in lung cancer listed by TCRdb under 2018. Describing the broader study: Among the enrolled patients, approximately 18% had an objective response, and 25% to 40% reached disease control. The investigation overall reported the following: The strongest predictors of response were reported to be early dynamic shifts in blood T cell clones along with a rise in serum interferon-beta following radiation. TCR clones derived from tumors expanded in peripheral blood after treatment with radiotherapy and ipilimumab.

In regard to this clone: The antigen it recognizes is unknown. No base qualities exist here, and no much larger clone lies one base off it.

Including the terminal cysteine and phenylalanine, the CDR3 comprises 14 residues. CDR3 DNA only is kept here, 42 bases in frame from base 1. Trimming at the junction amounts to 0 bases on V and 2 bases on J, and the germline ends lie 5 bases apart. The germline V gene supplies CDR1 SGDLS and CDR2 YYNGEE. The study tested focal radiation therapy combined with CTLA-4 blockade (ipilimumab) in patients with chemo-refractory metastatic non-small-cell lung cancer. The library was built by means of the immunoSEQ multiplex PCR assay. TCRdb mirrors the immuneACCESS table, restricted to in-frame sequences. Some clones are absent from its copies; in checked studies, under half trace to an unresolved V gene, and the reason for the others is unknown. The sample table holds around 80,000 clones, of which 83% were seen once. The leading ten clones occupy roughly 0.82% of the sample.

Sequencing used peripheral blood, obtained from a patient treated with radiotherapy plus ipilimumab. This chain joins TRBV9 to TRBJ2-2; the D gene lacks a confident call. The sequence derives from a human donor with non-small cell lung cancer who had stable disease on radiotherapy plus ipilimumab. The CDR3 has the sequence CASSVGLNTGELFF. In nucleotide form, the sequence is TGTGCCAGCAGCGTAGGGCTTAACACCGGGGAGCTGTTTTTT.